Below, one T cell receptor beta chain is given with its context. The CDR3 is 15 amino acids. Trimming pared 0 bases from V and 2 bases from J, leaving 11 bases between. Germline loops: CDR1 SGDLS, CDR2 YYNGEE. Time point denoted: cycle 4 day 1 (C4D1), after 5 to 7 weeks of nivolumab. Brentuximab vedotin exposure varied among the patients, all of whom had relapsed after autologous stem cell transplantation. The sample is drawn from a study of PD-1 blockade in classical Hodgkin lymphoma. Clones were read by immunoSEQ multiplex PCR, and TCRdb kept only the in-frame ones, dropping some. The table records 20,000 to 25,000 clones, roughly 77% of them present only once.

Sequenced here: peripheral blood mononuclear cells (PBMCs), sampled before the fourth cycle of nivolumab. This TCR was recovered from a human donor with classical Hodgkin lymphoma. The chain employs TRBV9 and TRBJ2-5; tentative D call: TRBD2 (5 bases). CDR3 coding DNA: TGTGCCAGCAGCGTAGGTGGCCGGGGACAAGAGACCCAGTACTTC. This translates into CASSVGGRGQETQYF.